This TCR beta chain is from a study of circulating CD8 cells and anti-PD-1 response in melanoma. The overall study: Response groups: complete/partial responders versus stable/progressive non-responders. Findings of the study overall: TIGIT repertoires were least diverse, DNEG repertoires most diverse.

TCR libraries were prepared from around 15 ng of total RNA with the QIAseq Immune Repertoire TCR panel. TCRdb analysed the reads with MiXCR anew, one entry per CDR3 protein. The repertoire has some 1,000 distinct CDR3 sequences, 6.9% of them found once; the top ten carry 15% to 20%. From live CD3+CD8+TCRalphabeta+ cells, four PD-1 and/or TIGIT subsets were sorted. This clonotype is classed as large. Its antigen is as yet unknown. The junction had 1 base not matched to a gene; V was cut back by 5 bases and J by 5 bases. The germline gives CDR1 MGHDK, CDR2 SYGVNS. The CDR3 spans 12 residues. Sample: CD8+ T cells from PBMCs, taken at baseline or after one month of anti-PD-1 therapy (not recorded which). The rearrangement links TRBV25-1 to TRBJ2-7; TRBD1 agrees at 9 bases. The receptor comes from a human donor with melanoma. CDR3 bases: TGTGCCAGCAGTTGGGACAGGGACGAGCAGTACTTC. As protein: CASSWDRDEQYF.